This T cell receptor beta chain was recovered during a study of shared clonotypes between healthy human individuals (TCRdb year 2020). About the study as a whole: The cohort comprised a couple of women and a few men aged 18 to 49 years. Per donor, three plates each were used for CD4 naive and CD4 memory, two for CD8 naive, and one for CD8 memory. To estimate repertoire size and how much clonotype sharing occurs between individuals, the study deeply sequenced the blood TCR repertoires of about five healthy adults. Libraries were prepared and TCR repertoires were sequenced by different laboratories using diverse techniques, in order to increase sequencing depth and limit assay-specific biases. Per donor, leukapheresis produced somewhere between about 0.8 and 9 billion PBMCs.

A distance of 4 bases separates the germline ends of V and J, which lose 5 bases and 3 bases respectively. For CDR1 and CDR2, the germline V gene lists MNHNS and SASEGT. The CDR3 numbers 12 residues from cysteine through phenylalanine. Just CDR3 DNA is preserved here, 36 bases in frame from base 1. About this clone itself: Its cognate antigen has yet to be identified. No much larger clone exists at a distance of one base, and base qualities are not known.

General conclusions and limits of the study: Pairwise subsampling indicated that sequencing depth was expected to affect the degree of clonotype sharing among donors. Only blood was sampled, and tissue TCR repertoires likely differ from those in blood. When several donors were compared, the shared fraction of clonotypes was about 5% for naive CD4, approximately 3.3% for naive CD8, 2% to 2.5% for memory CD4, and around 0.37% for memory CD8. The small number of donors limited the genetic and exposure-history diversity represented. Naive subsets generally had larger estimated clonotype richness than memory subsets did. Incomplete sequencing was indicated by rarefaction of sorted-subset datasets, despite the large sequencing depth. Higher generation probabilities were observed for clonotypes shared by all four sorted-subset donors than for non-shared clonotypes.

Using the deep immunoSEQ assay, TCR CDR3 regions were amplified from genomic DNA by multiplex PCR. Extracted genomic DNA from each cell subset was distributed evenly across all wells of several immunoSEQ 96-well plates, and each plate was treated as a replicate. For sorted subsets, about 200 ng genomic DNA, equal to 25,000 to 35,000 T cell genomes, was loaded into each replicate PCR. The purified libraries were quantified using a Qubit 3.0 fluorometer, sized with a Bioanalyzer 2100, and then quantified again using the KAPA Library Quantification kit. A separate single-read 150-cycle Illumina NextSeq 550 flow cell was used to sequence each immunoSEQ 96-well plate. The paper's processing steps were these. The immunoSEQ output contained only junctional sequences without quality scores, so filtering could not match that applied to full-length reads. To assign V/J genes and CDR3, sequences were annotated against IMGT germline references using PyIR, a Python wrapper for IgBLAST v1.9. Reads were filtered out if the reads had weak V/J assignments (E-value above 1e-6), no CDR3, stop codons, out-of-frame junctions, or ambiguous translated residues. A V3J clonotype was defined by an identical inferred V gene, J gene, and CDR3 amino acid sequence. To compute the percentage overlap between repertoires, the number of shared unique clonotypes was divided by the size of the smaller repertoire. Repertoire richness was assessed with RTK rarefaction, the Chao1 estimator, and Recon v2.1 estimates of unobserved clonotypes. OLGA was used to compute generation probabilities for all TCRbeta clonotypes that the gDNA method yielded from a handful of donors. Here the immuneACCESS table is served through TCRdb, limited to in-frame sequences with V and J called. Missing clones are a known gap in these copies; in checked studies unresolved V genes cover under half, and the rest lacks a known reason. V, J and clone size are taken as reported in that table, and D and trimming were inferred from the DNA itself. The sample data list approximately 2.1 million clones, and about 92% of these were observed just once. The leading ten clones occupy approximately 0.4% of the sample.

The donors were healthy, HIV-negative adults who had no recently reported acute infections or vaccinations. Every donor was a Caucasian adult residing in Nashville, Tennessee, USA. CD4+ T cells were enriched by magnetic negative selection; naive cells were then positively selected on CD45RA, and the negative fraction formed the memory subset. After blood collection by leukapheresis, PBMCs were isolated using Ficoll-Histopaque density gradient centrifugation and then cryopreserved in the vapor phase of liquid nitrogen. Purity and quantity of every magnetically sorted T cell population were checked by analytical flow cytometry. From each sorted fraction, genomic DNA was isolated and quantified by UV absorbance on a Nanodrop 2000c.

The receptor's source is a man aged 18 to 30 in good health. Some clones in this sample may be carry-over from other donors' samples. Sequencing was done on a sample of naive CD4+ T cells from PBMCs. The cell subset or site label for this specimen denotes: CD45RA+ positively selected. The chain links TRBV6-1 with TRBJ2-2, with no D gene named confidently. DNA sequence: TGTGCCAGCAGTCAGGACACCGGGGAGCTGTTTTTT. This sequence encodes CASSQDTGELFF.